This T cell receptor beta chain originates from a study of identical twins. General study results and limits: Alpha sequences that were out-of-frame and twin-shared showed an excess of low generation probability.

This clonotype was observed a few times. Its antigen is not known. Template switching created a universal primer site, and the cDNA included unique molecular identifiers. One entry per CDR3 protein results from TCRdb running MiXCR on the 5' RACE reads. In the table there are about 210,000 distinct CDR3 sequences, roughly a tenth of which are singletons. The CDR3 length is 15 residues. V shed 6 bases and J 3 bases; nucleotides not matched to a gene: 6. Source material: memory (CD45RO+) T cells sorted from blood. The TCR sequence derives from a woman aged 18-29 years in good health. This chain links TRBV12-3 or TRBV12-4 with TRBJ2-3, with 10 bases matching TRBD2. CDR3 nucleotides: TGTGCCAGCAGGCCCCCGGGACTAGCGACAGATACGCAGTATTTT. Translated: CASRPPGLATDTQYF.